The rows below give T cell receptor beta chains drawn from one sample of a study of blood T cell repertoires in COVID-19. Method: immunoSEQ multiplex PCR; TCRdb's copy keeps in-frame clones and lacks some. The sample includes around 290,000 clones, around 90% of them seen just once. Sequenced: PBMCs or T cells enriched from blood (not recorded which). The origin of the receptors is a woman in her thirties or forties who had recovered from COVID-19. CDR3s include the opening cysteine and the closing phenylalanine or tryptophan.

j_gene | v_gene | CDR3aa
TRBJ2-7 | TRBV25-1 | CASSGTAGFYEQYF
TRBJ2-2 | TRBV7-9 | CASSWGTLTGELFF
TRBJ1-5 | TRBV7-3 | CASSPDRGQPQHF
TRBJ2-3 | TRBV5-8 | CASSLRAGKDTQYF
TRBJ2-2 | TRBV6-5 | CASSYSGLNTGELFF
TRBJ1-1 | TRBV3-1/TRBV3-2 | CASSHRQGRNTEAFF
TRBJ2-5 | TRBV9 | CASSVGGETQYF
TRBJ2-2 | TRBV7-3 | CASSLGATGELFF
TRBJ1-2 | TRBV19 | CASSMGDKLNYGYTF
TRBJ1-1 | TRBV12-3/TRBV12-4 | CASSIRVLSEAFF
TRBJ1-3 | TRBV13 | CASSPGQPGNTIYF
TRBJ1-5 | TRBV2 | CASSQGYSNQPQHF
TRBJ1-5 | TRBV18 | CASSPRDIDQPQHF
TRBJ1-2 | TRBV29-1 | CSVEGGGGTNYGYTF
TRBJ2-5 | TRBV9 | CASSVTGAVETQYF
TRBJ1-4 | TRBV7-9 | CASSFKGATNEKLFF
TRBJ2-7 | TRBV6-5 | CASSWGQYEQYF
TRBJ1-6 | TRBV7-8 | CASSLEDSRYNSPLHF
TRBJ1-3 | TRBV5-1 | CASSGQGSGNTIYF
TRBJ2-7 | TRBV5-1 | CASSNLTGNEQYF
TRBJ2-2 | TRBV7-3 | CATKQGANTGELFF
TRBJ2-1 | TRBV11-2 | CASSREASGSGYEQFF
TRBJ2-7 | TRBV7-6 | CASSLEQGVLSEQYF
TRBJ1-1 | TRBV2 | CASRRTGLTEAFF
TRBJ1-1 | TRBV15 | CATSRGILDSTEAFF
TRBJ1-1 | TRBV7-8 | CASSLARTGGREAFF
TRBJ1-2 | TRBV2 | CASTSLTGDTNGYTF
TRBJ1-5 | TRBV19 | CASSSTESNQPQHF
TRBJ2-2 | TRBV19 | CASSLLAVNTGELFF
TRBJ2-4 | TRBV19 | CASRPTDRGIAKNIQYF
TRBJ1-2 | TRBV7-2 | CASSGKEGWTSYGYTF
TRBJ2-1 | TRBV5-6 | CASSNDWGAYNEQFF
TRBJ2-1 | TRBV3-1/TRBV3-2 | CASSLEGREAANEQFF
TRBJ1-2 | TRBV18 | CASSSTDYGYTF
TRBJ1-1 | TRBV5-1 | CASSKDRGPEAFF
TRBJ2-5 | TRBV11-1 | CASSLGQKRRQETQYF
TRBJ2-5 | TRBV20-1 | CSASSGVQETQYF
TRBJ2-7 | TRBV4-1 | CASSQGSGTGIEQYF
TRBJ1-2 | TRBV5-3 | CARSSPGTCFRNGYTF
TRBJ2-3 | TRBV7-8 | CASSLDPRITQYF
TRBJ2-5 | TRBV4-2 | CASSPTTSGSQETQYF
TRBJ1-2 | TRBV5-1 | CASSPSGQGGYGYTF
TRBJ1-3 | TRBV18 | CASSDSEISGNTIYF